The sequence of this TCR beta chain was determined in a study of blood T cell repertoires in COVID-19. About the study: COVID-19 samples collected from the United States, Italy and Spain covered acute and convalescent phases.

The assay was immunoSEQ multiplex PCR, and TCRdb's table has in-frame clones only and misses some. The table lists about 420,000 clones, about 90% of them singletons. From germline, CDR1 is SEHNR and CDR2 FQNEAQ (reference sequence). V trimming: 1 base; J trimming: 5 bases; junction bases outside the gene matches: 4. The CDR3 consists of 15 residues. V gene TRBV7-9 combines with J gene TRBJ2-1; 8 positions agree with TRBD1. The sequencing sample was made of peripheral blood. This TCR derives from a man aged 18 to 35 with COVID-19, enrolled during active disease. The chain's CDR3 is CASSLGAGGHNEQFF. The CDR3, as DNA: TGTGCCAGCAGCTTAGGAGCAGGGGGCCACAATGAGCAGTTCTTC.